This is a list of T cell receptor beta chains from one sample in a study of blood T cell repertoires in COVID-19. The protocol was immunoSEQ multiplex PCR, while the TCRdb copy is restricted to in-frame clones and leaves out a portion. The repertoire consists of about 210,000 clones, with 70% to 90% occurring once and the leading ten covering about 3%. The specimen sequenced was peripheral blood. The receptor set was obtained from a man aged 55 to 70 with acute or convalescent COVID-19. CDR3s include the opening cysteine and the closing phenylalanine or tryptophan. Each record gives: J gene, D gene, clone size, V gene, CDR3 protein, CDR3 DNA. A D gene is named only where the DNA matches it firmly. Clone size is shown for a subset of rows, as once, few, many or a class of expanded clone.

j_gene: TRBJ2-3
d_gene: .
abundance: .
v_gene: TRBV28
CDR3aa: CASSLCLVFCQYVRTDTQYF
CDR3nt: TGTGCCAGCAGTTTATGCCTAGTTTTTTGTCAATACGTAAGGACAGATACGCAGTATTTT

j_gene: TRBJ1-2
d_gene: TRBD1
abundance: .
v_gene: TRBV29-1
CDR3aa: CSVVPARGHTYGYTF
CDR3nt: TGCAGCGTTGTTCCCGCTAGGGGGCATACCTATGGCTACACCTTC

j_gene: TRBJ2-3
d_gene: .
abundance: .
v_gene: TRBV27
CDR3aa: CASRPGQLDTQYF
CDR3nt: TGTGCCAGCAGACCCGGACAGCTTGATACGCAGTATTTT

j_gene: TRBJ1-1
d_gene: .
abundance: .
v_gene: TRBV6-1
CDR3aa: CASSESGRGWVDTEAFF
CDR3nt: TGTGCCAGCAGTGAATCTGGGAGGGGGTGGGTGGACACTGAAGCTTTCTTT

j_gene: TRBJ2-1
d_gene: .
abundance: once
v_gene: TRBV5-5
CDR3aa: CASSLTQVRNEQFF
CDR3nt: TGTGCCAGCAGCTTGACTCAGGTCAGGAATGAGCAGTTCTTC

j_gene: TRBJ1-1
d_gene: TRBD1
abundance: .
v_gene: TRBV5-1
CDR3aa: CASSLDGQANTEAFF
CDR3nt: TGCGCCAGCAGCTTGGATGGACAGGCGAACACTGAAGCTTTCTTT

j_gene: TRBJ1-1
d_gene: .
abundance: .
v_gene: TRBV27
CDR3aa: CASTNRGTNTEAFF
CDR3nt: TGTGCCAGCACCAACCGGGGTACGAACACTGAAGCTTTCTTT

j_gene: TRBJ1-6
d_gene: TRBD1
abundance: .
v_gene: TRBV2
CDR3aa: CASSRGTGMSGSSPLHF
CDR3nt: TGTGCCAGCAGTCGCGGGACAGGGATGAGTGGCTCTTCACCCCTCCACTTT

j_gene: TRBJ1-1
d_gene: .
abundance: .
v_gene: TRBV5-5
CDR3aa: CASSLPGVMNTEAFF
CDR3nt: TGTGCCAGCAGCCTGCCGGGTGTCATGAACACTGAAGCTTTCTTT

j_gene: TRBJ2-3
d_gene: TRBD2
abundance: .
v_gene: TRBV4-1
CDR3aa: CASSRPTGGVTDTQYF
CDR3nt: TGCGCCAGCAGCCGGCCGACGGGGGGGGTCACAGATACGCAGTATTTT

j_gene: TRBJ1-6
d_gene: .
abundance: .
v_gene: TRBV5-1
CDR3aa: CASTLEIFSYNSPLHF
CDR3nt: TGCGCCAGCACCCTTGAGATTTTCTCCTATAATTCACCCCTCCACTTT

j_gene: TRBJ1-1
d_gene: .
abundance: few
v_gene: TRBV18
CDR3aa: CASSRLEKGTEAFF
CDR3nt: TGTGCCAGCTCACGTTTGGAGAAAGGCACTGAAGCTTTCTTT

j_gene: TRBJ1-1
d_gene: .
abundance: .
v_gene: TRBV5-4
CDR3aa: CASSPPDRSGTEAFF
CDR3nt: TGTGCCAGCAGCCCCCCCGACAGGTCGGGGACTGAAGCTTTCTTT

j_gene: TRBJ1-5
d_gene: TRBD1
abundance: .
v_gene: TRBV9
CDR3aa: CASSVGGTDYSNQPQHF
CDR3nt: TGTGCCAGCAGCGTAGGGGGGACAGATTATAGCAATCAGCCCCAGCATTTT

j_gene: TRBJ1-3
d_gene: TRBD1
abundance: .
v_gene: TRBV6-5
CDR3aa: CASSYRTGAGNTIYF
CDR3nt: TGTGCCAGCAGTTACAGGACAGGGGCTGGAAACACCATATATTTT

j_gene: TRBJ2-3
d_gene: TRBD2
abundance: .
v_gene: TRBV19
CDR3aa: CATAEAGGITDTQYF
CDR3nt: TGTGCCACCGCGGAAGCGGGGGGGATCACAGATACGCAGTATTTT

j_gene: TRBJ1-2
d_gene: .
abundance: .
v_gene: TRBV9
CDR3aa: CASSPPGESLSRF
CDR3nt: TGTGCCAGCAGTCCCCCTGGGGAGTCCCTTTCCCGCTTC

j_gene: TRBJ2-7
d_gene: TRBD1
abundance: .
v_gene: TRBV28
CDR3aa: CASSNTGTGIHEQYF
CDR3nt: TGTGCCAGCAGTAACACCGGGACAGGGATCCACGAGCAGTACTTC

j_gene: TRBJ1-5
d_gene: TRBD1
abundance: .
v_gene: TRBV7-9
CDR3aa: CASSRQGPNQPQHF
CDR3nt: TGTGCCAGCAGCCGACAGGGCCCGAATCAGCCCCAGCATTTT

j_gene: TRBJ2-1
d_gene: .
abundance: .
v_gene: TRBV19
CDR3aa: CASSPRAHEQFF
CDR3nt: TGTGCCAGTAGTCCCAGGGCCCATGAGCAGTTCTTC

j_gene: TRBJ2-5
d_gene: .
abundance: .
v_gene: TRBV29-1
CDR3aa: CSARGAGDPGNSQETQYF
CDR3nt: TGCAGCGCGCGGGGAGCAGGGGATCCGGGGAATTCACAAGAGACCCAGTACTTC

j_gene: TRBJ1-1
d_gene: .
abundance: .
v_gene: TRBV5-1
CDR3aa: CASSLAGPAGNTEAFF
CDR3nt: TGCGCCAGCAGCTTGGCTGGCCCCGCGGGGAACACTGAAGCTTTCTTT

j_gene: TRBJ2-5
d_gene: TRBD1
abundance: .
v_gene: TRBV5-1
CDR3aa: CASSWGQGVKETQYF
CDR3nt: TGCGCCAGCAGTTGGGGACAGGGGGTAAAAGAGACCCAGTACTTC

j_gene: TRBJ2-7
d_gene: .
abundance: .
v_gene: TRBV4-1
CDR3aa: CASSQDSQGLYSYEQYF
CDR3nt: TGCGCCAGCAGCCAAGATAGCCAAGGACTATACTCCTACGAGCAGTACTTC

j_gene: TRBJ1-1
d_gene: TRBD1
abundance: .
v_gene: TRBV30
CDR3aa: CALKQGAGTEAFF
CDR3nt: TGTGCATTGAAACAGGGGGCTGGAACTGAAGCTTTCTTT

j_gene: TRBJ1-5
d_gene: .
abundance: .
v_gene: TRBV29-1
CDR3aa: CSDRCRNQPQHF
CDR3nt: TGCAGCGACAGGTGTCGTAATCAGCCCCAGCATTTT

j_gene: TRBJ2-3
d_gene: TRBD2
abundance: .
v_gene: TRBV27
CDR3aa: CASSSWSGSGGPTQYF
CDR3nt: TGTGCCAGCAGTTCCTGGAGTGGTAGCGGGGGCCCTACGCAGTATTTT

j_gene: TRBJ1-3
d_gene: .
abundance: .
v_gene: TRBV19
CDR3aa: CASADLSSGNTIYF
CDR3nt: TGTGCCAGCGCCGATCTGAGCTCTGGAAACACCATATATTTT

j_gene: TRBJ1-4
d_gene: .
abundance: .
v_gene: TRBV6-5
CDR3aa: CASTLDKGKKLFF
CDR3nt: TGTGCCAGCACCCTGGACAAGGGCAAAAAACTGTTTTTT

j_gene: TRBJ2-7
d_gene: .
abundance: once
v_gene: TRBV7-3
CDR3aa: CASSPGQGTYEQYF
CDR3nt: TGTGCCAGCAGCCCCGGACAAGGAACCTACGAGCAGTACTTC

j_gene: TRBJ1-2
d_gene: .
abundance: .
v_gene: TRBV5-1
CDR3aa: CASSPLRGAGYGYTF
CDR3nt: TGCGCCAGCAGCCCCCTCAGGGGCGCTGGCTATGGCTACACCTTC

j_gene: TRBJ2-5
d_gene: .
abundance: .
v_gene: TRBV7-2
CDR3aa: CASSLGSSTWETQYF
CDR3nt: TGTGCCAGCAGCTTAGGAAGTAGCACTTGGGAGACCCAGTACTTC

j_gene: TRBJ1-6
d_gene: .
abundance: .
v_gene: TRBV7-3
CDR3aa: CASSPGTYNSPLHF
CDR3nt: TGTGCCAGCAGCCCCGGGACATATAATTCACCCCTCCACTTT

j_gene: TRBJ2-7
d_gene: TRBD1
abundance: .
v_gene: TRBV11-3
CDR3aa: CASSPGQGESSYEQYF
CDR3nt: TGTGCCAGCAGCCCCGGACAGGGGGAGAGCTCCTACGAGCAGTACTTC

j_gene: TRBJ2-5
d_gene: .
abundance: .
v_gene: TRBV30
CDR3aa: CAWSTGETQYF
CDR3nt: TGTGCCTGGTCTACAGGGGAGACCCAGTACTTC

j_gene: TRBJ1-1
d_gene: .
abundance: .
v_gene: TRBV2
CDR3aa: CASSEGTLNTEAFF
CDR3nt: TGTGCCAGCAGTGAGGGGACTTTGAACACTGAAGCTTTCTTT

j_gene: TRBJ2-7
d_gene: .
abundance: few
v_gene: TRBV6-2/TRBV6-3
CDR3aa: CASSFTAHEQYF
CDR3nt: TGTGCCAGCAGTTTTACAGCCCACGAGCAGTACTTC